These 23 T cell receptor beta chains were sequenced from one sample in a study of identical twins. One entry per CDR3 protein, called by TCRdb with MiXCR from the 5' RACE reads. The sample holds around 490,000 distinct CDR3 sequences; roughly 15% are singletons and the top ten take roughly 0.4%. The sample was also linked to a second study, of yellow fever vaccine responses in identical twins.

The source material was CD4+ T cells sorted from blood. The receptors originated from a woman under 30 in good health.

This chain connects TRBV20-1 to TRBJ2-1, with D perhaps TRBD1 or TRBD2 (6 bases each). The germline CDR1 and CDR2 sequences are DFQATT and SNEGSKA (reference sequence). This CDR3 contains 14 residues. V lost 3 bases, J lost 7 bases, and 16 bases lay in between. The CDR3 protein is CSASARGLRNEQFF. The CDR3 nucleotides are TGCAGTGCTAGTGCCAGGGGACTGAGAAATGAGCAGTTCTTC.

This clonotype was detected only a few times. The chain is built from TRBV19 and TRBJ2-1; 7 positions agree with TRBD2. The junction had 9 bases not matched to a gene; V was cut back by 3 bases and J by 7 bases. This CDR3 region has 15 residues. CDR1 is LNHDA, CDR2 SQIVND, per germline (reference sequence). In nucleotides, the CDR3 is TGTGCCAGTAGTATCGGGGGGAGTCATGGGAATGAGCAGTTCTTC. Protein product: CASSIGGSHGNEQFF.

This clonotype was seen only a few times. The chain is built from TRBV12-3 or TRBV12-4 and TRBJ1-3; 7 nucleotides match TRBD1. The CDR3 is 15 amino acids. V shed 5 bases and J 2 bases; nucleotides not matched to a gene: 6. CDR3 protein: CASSKNRGTGNTIYF. In DNA form, the CDR3 reads TGTGCCAGCAGTAAAAACAGGGGAACTGGAAACACCATATATTTT.

This clonotype showed up many times. The chain combines TRBV24-1 with TRBJ2-1; maybe TRBD1 (5 bases). There are 12 residues in the CDR3. Looked up from germline, CDR1 is KGHDR and CDR2 is SFDVKD. V was pared by 9 bases and J by 8 bases, with 13 bases between. Here the CDR3 reads CATSMMGHEQFF. Written as DNA, the CDR3 is TGTGCCACCTCAATGATGGGGCATGAGCAGTTCTTC.

Only a few counts were recorded for this clonotype. The chain couples TRBV28 to TRBJ2-2; 9 nucleotides align to TRBD1. Germline V lookup: CDR1 MDHEN, CDR2 SYDVKM. This CDR3 is built from 15 residues. With 4 bases clipped from V and 7 bases from J, the junction kept 7 bases outside the gene matches. CDR3 nucleotides: TGTGCCAGCAGTTCAACCGGGACAGGGCTCGGGGAGCTGTTTTTT. Translated: CASSSTGTGLGELFF.

Only a few counts were recorded for this clonotype. J is TRBJ2-2 and V is TRBV12-3 or TRBV12-4, with D possibly being TRBD2 (5 bases). The CDR3 is 15 amino acids. V lost 7 bases and J 4 bases, leaving 16 bases between the germline ends. CDR3 nucleotide sequence: TGTGCCAGCACCCCACGAGGGTGGGGCACCGGGGAGCTGTTTTTT. Translated: CASTPRGWGTGELFF.

This clonotype showed up just a few times. The CDR3 region is CASSPEWRSHEQYF. Written as DNA, the CDR3 is TGTGCCAGCTCACCGGAATGGCGATCCCACGAGCAGTACTTC. The chain has TRBV18 and TRBJ2-7, with D uncertain. Germline V lookup: CDR1 KGHSH, CDR2 LQKENI. This CDR3 is 14 amino acids long. The V end was cut by 3 bases, the J end by 5 bases, with 14 bases between.

This clonotype was counted between two and nine times. The rearrangement links TRBV12-3 or TRBV12-4 to TRBJ1-1; maybe TRBD1 (6 bases). This CDR3 is 12 amino acids long. V lost 5 bases to trimming and J lost 6 bases, with 10 bases between them. The CDR3 loop reads CASSTWTAEAFF. The CDR3 coding sequence is TGTGCCAGCAGTACGTGGACAGCTGAAGCTTTCTTT.

This clonotype was counted ten times or more. V usage is TRBV6-5 and J usage is TRBJ1-1; the D gene is possibly TRBD1 (6 bases). The CDR3 sequence is 15 residues long. CDR1 and CDR2 from the germline V gene are MNHEY and SVGAGI. V dropped 0 bases and J dropped 5 bases, with 13 bases sitting between them. The CDR3 nucleotides read TGTGCCAGCAGTTACTCGAGGGGGGGTGGGACTGAAGCTTTCTTT. Amino acid sequence: CASSYSRGGGTEAFF.

The chain carries TRBV5-1 and TRBJ2-5; 10 bases are shared with TRBD2. The germline V gene has CDR1 SGHRS and CDR2 YFSETQ. J lost 2 bases, V lost 0 bases, and 4 bases had no gene match. This CDR3 has 16 residues. DNA of the CDR3: TGCGCCAGCAGCTTGGATCCAGCGGGAGGGCAAGAGACCCAGTACTTC. Translated: CASSLDPAGGQETQYF.

The CDR3 is CASSEFGTTSYEQYF. CDR3 bases: TGTGCCAGCAGTGAATTTGGGACGACATCCTACGAGCAGTACTTC. The genes are TRBV6-1 and TRBJ2-7; either TRBD1 or TRBD2 may supply D (5 bases each). The V end lost 2 bases, the J end lost 1 base, and 12 bases lay between the germline ends. The V gene's germline CDR1 is MNHNS and CDR2 SASEGT. The CDR3 loop spans 15 amino acids.

The chain has TRBV4-1 and TRBJ2-5; 11 bases are a match to TRBD2. The J segment lost 5 bases and the V segment lost 1 base, leaving 3 bases of the junction unmatched. The CDR3 has 15 amino acids. Germline CDR1 is MGHRA and CDR2 is YSYEKL. The CDR3 nucleotides read TGCGCCAGCAGCCAAGTCTTAGCGGGAGGGGAGACCCAGTACTTC. Its protein product is CASSQVLAGGETQYF.

This clonotype turned up a few times. The chain combines TRBV5-1 with TRBJ2-5, with 8 bases fitting TRBD2. V gave up 6 bases and J gave up 5 bases; unmatched junction bases: 12. CDR3 length: 15 residues. The germline gives CDR1 SGHRS, CDR2 YFSETQ. The DNA of the CDR3 is TGCGCCAGCACCCCGGGAGGGGCGATTAGGGAGACCCAGTACTTC. Its translation is CASTPGGAIRETQYF.

This clonotype occurred a few times. The chain is built from TRBV20-1 and TRBJ2-1, with TRBD2 matching 12 bases. CDR1 DFQATT and CDR2 SNEGSKA come from the germline V gene (reference sequence). The length of the CDR3 is 14 residues. V gave up 3 bases and J gave up 8 bases; unmatched junction bases: 5. CDR3 DNA sequence: TGCAGTGCTAGGACTAGCGGGAGCCCCCATGAGCAGTTCTTC. Translating gives CSARTSGSPHEQFF.

The gene calls are TRBV20-1 and TRBJ1-2; TRBD1 agrees at 11 bases. The V segment lost 2 bases and the J segment 7 bases; nucleotides outside the gene matches: 9. CDR1 and CDR2 from the germline V gene are DFQATT and SNEGSKA (reference sequence). The CDR3 has 15 amino acids. DNA for the CDR3: TGCAGTGCTAGACAAAACGGACAGGGGGCCGGTGGCTACACCTTC. It encodes CSARQNGQGAGGYTF.

This clonotype appeared a few times. The J gene is TRBJ2-7, the V gene TRBV28; D call uncertain. The V end was cut by 4 bases, the J end by 7 bases, with 8 bases between. CDR3 length: 11 amino acids. The germline V gene has CDR1 MDHEN and CDR2 SYDVKM. Here the CDR3 DNA reads TGTGCCAGCAGTTCACAGTGGGAGCAGTACTTC. Translation: CASSSQWEQYF.

V and J are TRBV5-1 and TRBJ2-1; D uncertain. V gave up 0 bases and J gave up 15 bases, with 16 bases separating them. CDR3 length: 13 amino acids. From germline, CDR1 is SGHRS and CDR2 YFSETQ. The CDR3 loop reads CASSLEARWIWFF. The CDR3 nucleotides are TGCGCCAGCAGCTTGGAAGCCAGGTGGATTTGGTTCTTC. Full variable domain (missing parts from reference TRBV5-1 and TRBJ2-1): KAGVTQTPRYLIKTRGQQVTLSCSPISGHRSVSWYQQTPGQGLQFLFEYFSETQRNKGNFPGRFSGRQFSNSRSEMNVSTLELGDSALYLCASSLEARWIWFFGPGTRLTVL.

In this sample, this clonotype turned up a few times. This CDR3 reads CASSFTSGRADEQYF. The CDR3 bases are TGCGCCAGCAGCTTTACTAGCGGGAGGGCCGATGAGCAGTACTTC. The rearrangement uses TRBV5-1 and TRBJ2-7; 13 positions match TRBD2. Trimming at V came to 2 bases and at J to 7 bases, leaving 6 bases not matched to a gene. The CDR3 length is 15 residues. Germline V gene sequence: CDR1 SGHRS, CDR2 YFSETQ.

This clonotype was counted a few times. The chain couples TRBV28 to TRBJ2-1; 13 positions match TRBD2. The CDR3 extends over 17 amino acids. Trimming cost V 6 bases and J 9 bases; bases outside gene matches: 14. Germline V gene sequence: CDR1 MDHEN, CDR2 SYDVKM. The CDR3 protein is CASSPGLAGSKTVEQFF. The CDR3 bases are TGTGCCAGCAGCCCGGGACTAGCGGGATCAAAAACGGTTGAGCAGTTCTTC.

The CDR3: CASSLNGRALDTQYF. The CDR3 region has the DNA TGTGCCAGCAGCTTAAACGGGAGGGCCTTAGATACGCAGTATTTT. The chain combines TRBV7-3 with TRBJ2-3, with 8 bases matching TRBD2. The V and J ends lost 1 base and 5 bases, in that order; junction bases with no gene match: 5. CDR3 size: 15 residues. Germline V gives CDR1 SGHTA, CDR2 FQGTGA. The variable domain in full, completed from reference TRBV7-3 and TRBJ2-3, reads GAGVSQTPSNKVTEKGKYVELRCDPISGHTALYWYRQSLGQGPEFLIYFQGTGAADDSGLPNDRFFAVRPEGSVSTLKIQRTERGDSAVYLCASSLNGRALDTQYFGPGTRLTVL.

This clonotype was observed a few times. The chain recombines TRBV5-5 with TRBJ2-2; 7 bases are shared with TRBD1. With V trimmed by 5 bases and J by 5 bases, 6 bases remained unmatched. The CDR3 sequence is 14 residues long. Germline V CDR1 and CDR2: SGHKS, YYEKEE (reference sequence). The CDR3 nucleotides are TGTGCCAGCAGGGTGACAGGGCAAACCGGGGAGCTGTTTTTT. Amino acids: CASRVTGQTGELFF.

This clonotype came up many times. The chain is built from TRBV20-1 and TRBJ1-2, with 8 bases fitting TRBD1. Losses at the gene ends were 2 bases for V and 4 bases for J; bases not matched to a gene: 6. The V gene's germline CDR1 is DFQATT and CDR2 SNEGSKA (reference sequence). The CDR3 sequence is 14 residues long. This CDR3 is CSARSGDRTYGYTF. The CDR3 nucleotides read TGCAGTGCTAGATCTGGGGACAGGACCTATGGCTACACCTTC.

This clonotype was observed a few times. The CDR3 protein is CASSYSRTASGNQPQHF. CDR3 DNA sequence: TGTGCCAGCAGTTACTCCCGGACAGCCTCGGGAAATCAGCCCCAGCATTTT. V usage is TRBV6-2 or TRBV6-3 and J usage is TRBJ1-5, with D tentatively TRBD1 (6 bases). The CDR3 runs to 17 residues. The ends were cut back, 0 bases at V and 4 bases at J, with 16 bases in the middle. CDR1 and CDR2 from the germline V gene are MNHEY and SVGEGT.